This TCR beta chain is drawn from a study of blood T cell repertoires in COVID-19. Clones were read by immunoSEQ multiplex PCR, and TCRdb kept only the in-frame ones, dropping some. The profile covers over 150,000 clones, with about 78% appearing a single time and roughly a sixth taken by the ten largest. This CDR3 region has 17 residues. Germline-derived CDR1 and CDR2 are MNHEY and SMNVEV (reference sequence). The germline V and J ends were trimmed by 3 bases and 4 bases, with 22 bases remaining between them. Symptom resolution, clearance, or two negative PCRs marked donors in Cohort 3 as recovered.

The receptor was derived from a woman in her fifties or sixties who had recovered from COVID-19. The chain employs TRBV27 and TRBJ2-7; tentative D call: TRBD1 (8 bases). The specimen was PBMCs or T cells enriched from blood (not recorded which). The CDR3 coding sequence is TGTGCCAGCAGTTTGGAGTCGGACAGGGAGGGAGGATACGAGCAGTACTTC. Its translation is CASSLESDREGGYEQYF.